This TCR beta chain was identified in a study of identical twins. The table lists this clonotype with a few counts. Its antigen is currently unknown. General observations from the study: Sequences that were beta out-of-frame showed weaker excess twin sharing. Insertions ran lower in abundant cord blood beta clonotypes, though not in memory repertoires. It was possible that invariant MAIT and iNKT cells partly confounded the zero-insertion analyses.

TCRdb reprocessed the 5' RACE reads with MiXCR, giving one entry per CDR3 protein. The repertoire has a few hundred thousand distinct CDR3 sequences, under 20% of them found once; the top ten carry about 12%. The sequencing sample was made of naive T cells sorted from blood. The clonotype was recovered from a man over 45 in good health.

CDR3: CSVYSGRVEETQYF. In DNA form, the CDR3 reads TGCAGCGTGTATAGCGGGAGAGTTGAGGAGACCCAGTACTTC. The chain links TRBV29-1 to TRBJ2-5; 9 bases align to TRBD2. Germline lookup yields CDR1 SQVTM and CDR2 ANQGSEA. This CDR3 spans 14 amino acids. J lost 5 bases, V lost 6 bases, and 10 bases had no gene match.